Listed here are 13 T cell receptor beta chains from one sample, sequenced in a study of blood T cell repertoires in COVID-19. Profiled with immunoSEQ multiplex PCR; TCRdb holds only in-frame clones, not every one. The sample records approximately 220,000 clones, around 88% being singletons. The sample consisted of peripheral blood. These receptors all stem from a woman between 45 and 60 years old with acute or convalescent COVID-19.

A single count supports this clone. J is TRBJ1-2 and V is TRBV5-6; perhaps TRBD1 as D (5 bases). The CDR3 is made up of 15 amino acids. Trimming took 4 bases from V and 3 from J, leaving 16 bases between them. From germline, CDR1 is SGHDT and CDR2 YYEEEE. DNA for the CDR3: TGTGCCAGCAGCGCCGGGTCCGGGGGGGACTATGGCTACACCTTC. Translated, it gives CASSAGSGGDYGYTF.

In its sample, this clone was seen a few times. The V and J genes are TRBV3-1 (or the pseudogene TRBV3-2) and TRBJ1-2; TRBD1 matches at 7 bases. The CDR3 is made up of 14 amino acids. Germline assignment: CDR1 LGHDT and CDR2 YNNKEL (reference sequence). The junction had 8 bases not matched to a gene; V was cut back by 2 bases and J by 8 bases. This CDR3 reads CASSQPGQPGGYTF. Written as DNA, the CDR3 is TGTGCCAGCAGCCAACCGGGACAGCCAGGGGGCTACACCTTC.

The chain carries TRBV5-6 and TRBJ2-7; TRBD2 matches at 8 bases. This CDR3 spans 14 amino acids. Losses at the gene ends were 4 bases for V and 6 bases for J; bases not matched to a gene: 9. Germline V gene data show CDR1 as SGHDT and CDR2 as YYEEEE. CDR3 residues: CASSDGLASTEQYF. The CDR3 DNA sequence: TGTGCCAGCAGCGATGGACTAGCTTCTACCGAGCAGTACTTC. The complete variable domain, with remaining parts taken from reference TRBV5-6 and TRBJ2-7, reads DAGVTQSPTHLIKTRGQQVTLRCSPKSGHDTVSWYQQALGQGPQFIFQYYEEEERQRGNFPDRFSGHQFPNYSSELNVNALLLGDSALYLCASSDGLASTEQYFGPGTRLTVT.

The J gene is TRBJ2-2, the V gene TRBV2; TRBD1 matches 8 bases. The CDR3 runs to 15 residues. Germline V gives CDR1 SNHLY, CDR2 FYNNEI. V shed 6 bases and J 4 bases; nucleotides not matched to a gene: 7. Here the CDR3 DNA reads TGTGCCAGCAGGCCTACAGGGGGAGGCACCGGGGAGCTGTTTTTT. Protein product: CASRPTGGGTGELFF.

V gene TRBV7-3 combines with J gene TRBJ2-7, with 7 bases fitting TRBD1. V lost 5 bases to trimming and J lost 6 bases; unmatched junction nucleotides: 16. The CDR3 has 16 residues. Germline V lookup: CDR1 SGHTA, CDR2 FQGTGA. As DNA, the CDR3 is TGTGCCAGCAGCCCAACTGAGGGGGCGAAGCAAGGCGAGCAGTACTTC. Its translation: CASSPTEGAKQGEQYF. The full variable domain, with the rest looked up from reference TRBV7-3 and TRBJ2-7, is GAGVSQTPSNKVTEKGKYVELRCDPISGHTALYWYRQSLGQGPEFLIYFQGTGAADDSGLPNDRFFAVRPEGSVSTLKIQRTERGDSAVYLCASSPTEGAKQGEQYFGPGTRLTVT.

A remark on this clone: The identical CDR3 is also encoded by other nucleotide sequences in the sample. This CDR3 reads CASSIARGNTEAFF. CDR3 sequence (DNA): TGTGCCAGTAGTATAGCCCGAGGGAACACTGAAGCTTTCTTT. V gene TRBV19 combines with J gene TRBJ1-1, with D unclear. The germline CDR1 and CDR2 sequences are LNHDA and SQIVND (reference sequence). V was trimmed by 1 base and J by 1 base, leaving 7 bases between them. This CDR3 spans 14 amino acids. The variable domain in full, completed from reference TRBV19 and TRBJ1-1, reads DGGITQSPKYLFRKEGQNVTLSCEQNLNHDAMYWYRQDPGQGLRLIYYSQIVNDFQKGDIAEGYSVSREKKESFPLTVTSAQKNPTAFYLCASSIARGNTEAFFGQGTRLTVV.

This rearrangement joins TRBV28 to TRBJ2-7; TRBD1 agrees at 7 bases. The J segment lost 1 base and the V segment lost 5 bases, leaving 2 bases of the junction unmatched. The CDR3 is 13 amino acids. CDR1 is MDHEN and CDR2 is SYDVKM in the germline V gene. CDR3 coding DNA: TGTGCCAGCAGTACAGGGGCATCCTACGAGCAGTACTTC. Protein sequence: CASSTGASYEQYF. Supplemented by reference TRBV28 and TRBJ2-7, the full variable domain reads DVKVTQSSRYLVKRTGEKVFLECVQDMDHENMFWYRQDPGLGLRLIYFSYDVKMKEKGDIPEGYSVSREKKERFSLILESASTNQTSMYLCASSTGASYEQYFGPGTRLTVT.

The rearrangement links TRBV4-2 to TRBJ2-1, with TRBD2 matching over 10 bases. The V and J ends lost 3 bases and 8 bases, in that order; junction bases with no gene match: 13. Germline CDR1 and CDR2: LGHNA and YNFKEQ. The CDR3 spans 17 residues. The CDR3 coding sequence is TGTGCCAGCAGCCACAACCCCACAGCGGGAGGGCCTTATGAGCAGTTCTTC. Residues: CASSHNPTAGGPYEQFF.

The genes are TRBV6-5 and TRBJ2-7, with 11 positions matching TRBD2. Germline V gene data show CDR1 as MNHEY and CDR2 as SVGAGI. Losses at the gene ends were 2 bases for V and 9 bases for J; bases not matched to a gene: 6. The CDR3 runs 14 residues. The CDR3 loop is CASSYATSGGGQYF. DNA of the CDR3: TGTGCCAGCAGTTACGCCACTAGCGGGGGAGGGCAGTACTTC.

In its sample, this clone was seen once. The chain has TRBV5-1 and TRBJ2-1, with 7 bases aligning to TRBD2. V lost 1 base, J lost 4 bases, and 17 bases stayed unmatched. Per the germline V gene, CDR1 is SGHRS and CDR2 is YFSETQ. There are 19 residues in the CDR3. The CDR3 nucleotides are TGCGCCAGCAGCTTGTCCTCGGGCGGGTTGCCGGGGGGTTACAATGAGCAGTTCTTC. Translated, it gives CASSLSSGGLPGGYNEQFF.

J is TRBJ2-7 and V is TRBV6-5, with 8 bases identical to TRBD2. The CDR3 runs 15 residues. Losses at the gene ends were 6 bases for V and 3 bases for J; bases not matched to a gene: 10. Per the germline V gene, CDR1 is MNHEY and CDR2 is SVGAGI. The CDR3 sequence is CASRLGLAQNYEQYF. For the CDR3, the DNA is TGTGCCAGCAGGCTAGGACTAGCTCAGAACTACGAGCAGTACTTC.

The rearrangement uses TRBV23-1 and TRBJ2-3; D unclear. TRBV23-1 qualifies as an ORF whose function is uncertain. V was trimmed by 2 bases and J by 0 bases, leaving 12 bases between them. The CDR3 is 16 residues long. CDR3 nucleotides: TGCGCCAGCAGTCAAGGGCTATTACCTAGCACAGATACGCAGTATTTT. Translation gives CASSQGLLPSTDTQYF.

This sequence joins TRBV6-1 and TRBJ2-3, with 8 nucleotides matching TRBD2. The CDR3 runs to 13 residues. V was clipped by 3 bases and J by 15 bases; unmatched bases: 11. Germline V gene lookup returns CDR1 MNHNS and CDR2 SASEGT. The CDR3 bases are TGTGCCAGCAGTGATGTAGCGGGATGGGAGGGATATTTT. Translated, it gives CASSDVAGWEGYF.